This is a list of T cell receptor beta chains from one sample in a study of identical twins. TCRdb called the 5' RACE reads again in MiXCR, with one record for every CDR3 protein. The sample holds about 550,000 distinct CDR3 sequences, around 24% seen once. These same records also appear under a second study, on yellow fever vaccine responses in identical twins.

Sample: CD4+ T cells sorted from blood. The receptors originated from a woman aged 18-30 years in good health. Each CDR3 is given with its conserved first and last residue. The D gene is left open where the match is weak. Clone sizes are given selectively: once, few, many, or a class where the clone is expanded.

abundance | j_gene | v_gene | d_gene | CDR3aa | CDR3nt
many | TRBJ2-3 | TRBV4-1 | TRBD2 | CASSPGLAGVRTDTQYF | TGCGCCAGCAGCCCGGGACTAGCGGGAGTCCGCACAGATACGCAGTATTTT
few | TRBJ2-2 | TRBV20-1 | TRBD1 | CSAPRQGAGELFF | TGCAGTGCTCCAAGACAGGGGGCCGGGGAGCTGTTTTTT
few | TRBJ2-3 | TRBV29-1 | . | CSELGGRSTDTQYF | TGCAGCGAGTTAGGTGGGCGCAGCACAGATACGCAGTATTTT
few | TRBJ2-3 | TRBV4-1 | . | CASSQQLGNTQYF | TGCGCCAGCAGCCAACAACTAGGTAATACGCAGTATTTT
few | TRBJ2-7 | TRBV18 | TRBD2 | CASSPGTSGSIYEQYF | TGTGCCAGCTCACCGGGCACTAGCGGGAGTATTTACGAGCAGTACTTC
. | TRBJ2-3 | TRBV12-3/TRBV12-4 | TRBD1 | CASRTLDRARTDTQYF | TGTGCCAGCAGAACCCTGGACAGGGCGCGTACAGATACGCAGTATTTT
. | TRBJ2-2 | TRBV24-1 | TRBD2 | CATSDSTNGLAGTGELFF | TGTGCCACCAGTGATTCAACCAATGGACTAGCGGGTACCGGGGAGCTGTTTTTT
few | TRBJ1-2 | TRBV12-3/TRBV12-4 | . | CASSLEVPKGVPSNYGYTF | TGTGCCAGCAGTTTGGAGGTCCCTAAAGGGGTCCCGAGTAACTATGGCTACACCTTC
few | TRBJ2-5 | TRBV6-1 | . | CASSKTWDGETQYF | TGTGCCAGCAGTAAGACTTGGGACGGGGAGACCCAGTACTTC
. | TRBJ2-3 | TRBV20-1 | . | CSAPEGTQYF | TGCAGTGCCCCCGAAGGCACGCAGTATTTT
. | TRBJ2-5 | TRBV5-4 | . | CAYRVVAPGETQYF | TGTGCCTACCGGGTGGTTGCCCCAGGGGAGACCCAGTACTTC
few | TRBJ2-6 | TRBV5-6 | . | CASSSSRQDRSGANVLTF | TGTGCCAGCAGCTCCTCCCGACAGGACCGCTCTGGGGCCAACGTCCTGACTTTC
few | TRBJ1-2 | TRBV5-1 | . | CASSLESGNGYTF | TGCGCCAGCAGCTTGGAATCCGGGAATGGCTACACCTTC
. | TRBJ2-7 | TRBV15 | . | CATSRDRGAGEQYF | TGTGCCACCAGCAGAGATCGCGGGGCTGGAGAGCAGTACTTC
. | TRBJ1-2 | TRBV7-2 | TRBD1 | CASSYRDRGYTF | TGTGCCAGCAGCTACCGGGACAGGGGTTACACCTTC
. | TRBJ2-1 | TRBV5-1 | . | CASSLLGGYNEQFF | TGCGCCAGCAGCTTGCTAGGGGGGTACAATGAGCAGTTCTTC
many | TRBJ2-4 | TRBV12-3/TRBV12-4 | . | CASTYSDLAKNIQYF | TGTGCCAGCACCTACAGCGACCTAGCCAAAAACATTCAGTACTTC
. | TRBJ2-1 | TRBV2 | . | CASLSGNYNEQFF | TGTGCCAGTTTGAGCGGTAATTACAATGAGCAGTTCTTC
few | TRBJ2-2 | TRBV20-1 | . | CSANDRRTNTGELFF | TGCAGTGCTAACGACAGGCGAACTAACACCGGGGAGCTGTTTTTT
few | TRBJ2-7 | TRBV24-1 | . | CATSAPGYYEQYF | TGTGCCACCAGTGCTCCAGGGTACTACGAGCAGTACTTC
. | TRBJ2-2 | TRBV10-2 | TRBD2 | CASSAIGTSGRERTGELFF | TGCGCCAGCAGTGCTATTGGGACTAGCGGGAGGGAGAGGACCGGGGAGCTGTTTTTT
. | TRBJ2-7 | TRBV7-2 | TRBD2 | CASSLEASGRGEQYF | TGTGCCAGCAGCTTAGAGGCTAGCGGGAGGGGCGAGCAGTACTTC
few | TRBJ2-6 | TRBV9 | . | CASSVGGFGANVLTF | TGTGCCAGCAGCGTAGGGGGATTCGGGGCCAACGTCCTGACTTTC
few | TRBJ2-4 | TRBV2 | . | CASCEQVHIQYF | TGTGCCAGCTGTGAGCAGGTCCACATTCAGTACTTC
few | TRBJ1-5 | TRBV20-1 | . | CSARDNSNQPQHF | TGCAGTGCTAGGGACAATAGCAATCAGCCCCAGCATTTT
. | TRBJ2-7 | TRBV20-1 | TRBD2 | CSAKLAGVPYEQYF | TGCAGTGCAAAACTAGCGGGAGTCCCCTACGAGCAGTACTTC
. | TRBJ2-1 | TRBV20-1 | TRBD2 | CSGLAGEINNEQFF | TGCAGTGGACTAGCGGGGGAAATAAACAATGAGCAGTTCTTC
many | TRBJ2-7 | TRBV29-1 | TRBD1 | CSVKWTGDSNEQYF | TGCAGCGTTAAGTGGACAGGGGACTCTAATGAGCAGTACTTC
. | TRBJ2-7 | TRBV10-3 | . | CAISEIYEQYF | TGTGCCATCAGCGAGATCTACGAGCAGTACTTC
. | TRBJ1-2 | TRBV18 | . | CASSPGTGRYGYTF | TGTGCCAGCTCACCAGGGACGGGGCGGTATGGCTACACCTTC
. | TRBJ2-1 | TRBV19 | TRBD2 | CASSPQWGGDTYNEQFF | TGTGCCAGTAGTCCACAATGGGGGGGGGATACCTACAATGAGCAGTTCTTC
. | TRBJ1-1 | TRBV4-1 | . | CASSRAGQPNTEAFF | TGCGCCAGCAGCCGCGCGGGGCAACCGAACACTGAAGCTTTCTTT
few | TRBJ1-4 | TRBV12-3/TRBV12-4 | TRBD1 | CASSRWTGTNEKLFF | TGTGCCAGCAGCCGATGGACAGGAACTAATGAAAAACTGTTTTTT
few | TRBJ1-3 | TRBV12-3/TRBV12-4 | . | CASTPYSRGRSGNTIYF | TGTGCCAGCACTCCCTATTCTCGGGGTAGGTCTGGAAACACCATATATTTT
. | TRBJ2-1 | TRBV12-3/TRBV12-4 | . | CASSKTYNEQFF | TGTGCCAGCAGCAAGACTTACAATGAGCAGTTCTTC
. | TRBJ2-5 | TRBV12-3/TRBV12-4 | TRBD2 | CASSPGLAGTQYF | TGTGCCAGCAGTCCAGGACTAGCGGGAACCCAGTACTTC
. | TRBJ2-7 | TRBV20-1 | TRBD2 | CSAEKAGGGYEQYF | TGCAGTGCTGAGAAAGCGGGAGGTGGTTACGAGCAGTACTTC
. | TRBJ1-1 | TRBV6-1 | TRBD1 | CASRGTGGWGTEAFF | TGTGCCAGCAGAGGGACAGGGGGCTGGGGCACTGAAGCTTTCTTT
few | TRBJ2-3 | TRBV7-8 | . | CASSLVALGTDTQYF | TGTGCCAGCAGCTTAGTAGCGCTGGGCACAGATACGCAGTATTTT
few | TRBJ2-4 | TRBV14 | TRBD2 | CASSLAGIQNIQYF | TGTGCCAGCAGCCTAGCGGGGATACAAAACATTCAGTACTTC
few | TRBJ2-4 | TRBV6-5 | TRBD1 | CASSYSRRTGTGGNIQYF | TGTGCCAGCAGTTACTCGAGACGTACAGGGACAGGGGGAAACATTCAGTACTTC
. | TRBJ1-2 | TRBV20-1 | . | CSASNRVGGYTF | TGCAGTGCTAGTAACAGGGTGGGTGGCTACACCTTC
few | TRBJ1-2 | TRBV6-5 | TRBD1 | CASSSTGINYGYTF | TGTGCCAGCAGTTCGACAGGGATTAACTATGGCTACACCTTC
few | TRBJ1-6 | TRBV3-1 | . | CASSQLKGRGNSPLHF | TGTGCCAGCAGCCAACTCAAAGGGAGGGGGAATTCACCCCTCCACTTT
many | TRBJ2-1 | TRBV12-3/TRBV12-4 | . | CASSPRGSGLYNEQFF | TGTGCCAGCAGTCCCCGGGGTAGCGGCCTTTACAATGAGCAGTTCTTC
. | TRBJ2-1 | TRBV12-3/TRBV12-4 | . | CASSESLFPGVRNEQFF | TGTGCCAGCAGTGAGTCTCTTTTCCCGGGAGTTAGGAATGAGCAGTTCTTC
. | TRBJ2-4 | TRBV7-2 | TRBD2 | CASSLEVLAGIQYF | TGTGCCAGCAGCTTAGAAGTACTAGCGGGGATTCAGTACTTC
. | TRBJ2-7 | TRBV7-2 | TRBD2 | CASRPAGSYEQYF | TGTGCCAGCAGACCAGCGGGAAGCTACGAGCAGTACTTC
. | TRBJ2-4 | TRBV10-3 | . | CAISDPGLAKNIQYF | TGTGCCATCAGTGATCCTGGATTAGCCAAAAACATTCAGTACTTC
few | TRBJ2-5 | TRBV28 | . | CASSLSGRFWETQYF | TGTGCCAGCAGTTTATCCGGCAGGTTCTGGGAGACCCAGTACTTC
. | TRBJ2-3 | TRBV12-3/TRBV12-4 | TRBD2 | CASSFGLAGNTDTQYF | TGTGCCAGCAGTTTTGGACTAGCGGGAAACACAGATACGCAGTATTTT
few | TRBJ1-5 | TRBV6-1 | . | CASRARGFNQPQHF | TGTGCCAGCAGGGCCAGGGGTTTCAATCAGCCCCAGCATTTT
. | TRBJ2-3 | TRBV7-3 | TRBD2 | CASSARTSGTDTQYF | TGTGCCAGCAGCGCAAGGACTAGCGGTACGGATACGCAGTATTTT
. | TRBJ2-3 | TRBV12-3/TRBV12-4 | . | CATHRGTDTQYF | TGTGCCACTCATCGGGGCACAGATACGCAGTATTTT
few | TRBJ2-5 | TRBV15 | TRBD2 | CATSPRTSGDQETQYF | TGTGCCACCAGCCCTAGGACTAGCGGGGACCAAGAGACCCAGTACTTC